These 23 T cell receptor beta chains share one sample of origin, sequenced in a study of identical twins. TCRdb passed the 5' RACE reads through MiXCR, listing each CDR3 protein once. The sample includes under 900,000 distinct CDR3 sequences, 9% to 15% of them seen just once. This sample also belongs to another study, concerning yellow fever vaccine responses in identical twins.

Input material: PBMCs. The receptor set was obtained from a woman aged 18-29 years in good health.

This clonotype has more than one count but fewer than ten. J is TRBJ1-2 and V is TRBV4-1; possibly TRBD1 for D (6 bases). This CDR3 contains 16 residues. CDR1 is MGHRA and CDR2 is YSYEKL in the germline V gene. Trimming shortened V by 1 base and J by 2 bases, and 14 bases separated the two germline ends. The CDR3 nucleotides read TGCGCCAGCAGCCAAGCCCCTGGACAGACGAACTATGGCTACACCTTC. As protein: CASSQAPGQTNYGYTF.

The rearrangement joins TRBV6-4 to TRBJ2-1; 12 bases are shared with TRBD2. The CDR3 is 15 amino acids. Per the germline V gene, CDR1 is MRHNA and CDR2 is SNTAGT. After removal of 3 bases from V and 15 bases from J, the junction contained 12 bases not matched to a gene. The CDR3 nucleotides read TGTGCCAGCAGTGAGTCTAGCGGGGGGGTAACGCCCCGGTTCTTC. Translation: CASSESSGGVTPRFF.

This chain links TRBV10-2 with TRBJ1-1; TRBD1 matches at 9 bases. Per the germline V gene, CDR1 is WSHSY and CDR2 is SAAADI. The V segment lost 2 bases and the J segment 5 bases; nucleotides outside the gene matches: 3. The length of the CDR3 is 14 residues. The CDR3 loop is CASSETGGGTEAFF. The CDR3 coding sequence is TGCGCCAGCAGTGAGACAGGGGGCGGGACTGAAGCTTTCTTT.

This clonotype was recorded a few times. J is TRBJ2-1 and V is TRBV6-5; D may be TRBD2 (6 bases). Trimming removed 4 bases from V and 9 bases from J, with 25 bases in between. Germline CDR1 MNHEY, CDR2 SVGAGI. This CDR3 contains 17 residues. The CDR3 DNA reads as TGTGCCAGCAGTTGGGTCCCTCTTGGAGGGGAGGCTTTTGAGCAGTTCTTC. Translation: CASSWVPLGGEAFEQFF.

The CDR3 loop is CASSLRGTYFF. The CDR3 region has the DNA TGTGCCAGCAGCCTGAGGGGGACTTATTTCTTC. This rearrangement joins TRBV7-9 to TRBJ2-1, with D possibly called TRBD1 or TRBD2 (6 bases each). The germline gives CDR1 SEHNR, CDR2 FQNEAQ (reference sequence). Trimming took 5 bases from V and 16 from J, leaving 15 bases between them. The CDR3 is made up of 11 amino acids.

This CDR3 is CASSLWLKRHTGELFF. CDR3 DNA sequence: TGTGCCAGCAGCTTGTGGCTCAAGCGGCACACCGGGGAGCTGTTTTTT. The gene calls are TRBV5-6 and TRBJ2-2; D might be TRBD2 (5 bases). In germline, CDR1 is SGHDT, CDR2 YYEEEE. V lost 1 base and J 3 bases, leaving 13 bases between the germline ends. CDR3 size: 16 residues.

The rearrangement uses TRBV5-1 and TRBJ2-7, with 10 bases fitting TRBD2. The CDR3 consists of 15 residues. Per germline, CDR1 SGHRS and CDR2 YFSETQ. Trimming removed 0 bases from V and 5 bases from J; junction bases left unmatched: 5. For the CDR3, the DNA is TGCGCCAGCAGCTTGGATCTAGCGGGAGTTGACGAGCAGTACTTC. As protein: CASSLDLAGVDEQYF.

The chain carries TRBV4-1 and TRBJ2-1; 9 bases are a match to TRBD2. The germline CDR1 and CDR2 sequences are MGHRA and YSYEKL. V lost 0 bases to trimming and J lost 4 bases; unmatched junction nucleotides: 7. The CDR3 contains 17 residues. CDR3 nucleotide sequence: TGCGCCAGCAGCCAAGAGACAGCGGGGGGCCCATACAATGAGCAGTTCTTC. This translates into CASSQETAGGPYNEQFF.

The rearrangement joins TRBV20-1 to TRBJ2-1, with TRBD2 identical over 12 bases. Per germline, CDR1 DFQATT and CDR2 SNEGSKA (reference sequence). The CDR3 runs 16 residues. V dropped 5 bases and J dropped 5; count of bases not matched to a gene: 10. DNA for the CDR3: TGCAGTGCTCCCGCAAAGACTAGCGGGAGCGACAATGAGCAGTTCTTC. As protein: CSAPAKTSGSDNEQFF.

This clonotype was observed a handful of times. The rearrangement joins TRBV6-2 or TRBV6-3 to TRBJ2-7; no clear D gene. CDR3 size: 15 residues. The V end lost 0 bases, the J end lost 2 bases, and 11 bases lay between the germline ends. Germline values: CDR1 MNHEY, CDR2 SVGEGT. The CDR3: CASSYSLGFPYEQYV. CDR3 coding DNA: TGTGCCAGCAGTTACTCTTTAGGTTTCCCCTACGAGCAGTACGTC.

The sample holds many counts of this clonotype. The V gene is TRBV7-3, the J gene TRBJ2-1; D is undetermined. Germline CDR1 SGHTA, CDR2 FQGTGA. The CDR3 sequence is 13 residues long. Trimming removed 5 bases at V and 5 bases at J, with 10 bases between. CDR3 amino acids: CASSPFPNNEQFF. The CDR3 DNA sequence: TGTGCCAGCAGCCCTTTTCCCAACAATGAGCAGTTCTTC.

The rearrangement joins TRBV5-6 to TRBJ2-1; 13 bases match TRBD2. The germline V gene encodes CDR1 SGHDT and CDR2 YYEEEE. J was trimmed by 8 bases and V by 9 bases; bases with no gene match: 17. This CDR3 region has 17 residues. CDR3 sequence: CAIGLGLLAGGLDEQFF. In nucleotides, the CDR3 is TGTGCCATCGGCTTGGGGCTACTAGCGGGGGGGCTCGATGAGCAGTTCTTC.

This clonotype was recorded a few times. The V gene is TRBV10-2, the J gene TRBJ2-1, with 9 bases fitting TRBD1. V shed 3 bases, J shed 9 bases, and the junction held 6 bases outside the gene matches. The length of the CDR3 is 14 residues. Germline assignment: CDR1 WSHSY and CDR2 SAAADI. This CDR3 is CASSEPDRGVEQFF. In DNA form, the CDR3 reads TGCGCCAGCAGTGAACCGGACAGGGGAGTTGAGCAGTTCTTC.

This chain links TRBV15 with TRBJ2-1; D is possibly TRBD1 (5 bases). CDR1 LNHNV and CDR2 YYDKDF come from the germline V gene (reference sequence). This CDR3 contains 13 residues. Trimming cost V 0 bases and J 8 bases, with 8 bases left between them. The CDR3, as DNA: TGTGCCACCAGCAGAGATTGGGGCTATGAGCAGTTCTTC. It encodes CATSRDWGYEQFF.

This clonotype was counted between two and nine times. This chain links TRBV12-3 or TRBV12-4 with TRBJ2-7; 11 positions agree with TRBD2. The CDR3 length is 14 residues. The V gene end was trimmed by 4 bases and the J gene end by 4 bases; junction bases not matched to a gene: 3. DNA of the CDR3: TGTGCCAGCAGTTATCTAGCGGGGGGATACGAGCAGTACTTC. Translating gives CASSYLAGGYEQYF.

The CDR3, as DNA: TGTGCTAGTGGTTTGGTACGGCCGGACAGGGGGAATTCACCCCTCCACTTT. Its protein is CASGLVRPDRGNSPLHF. The rearrangement uses TRBV12-5 and TRBJ1-6, with 10 bases identical to TRBD1. Germline V CDR1 and CDR2: LGHNT, FRNRAP. The junction had 6 bases not matched to a gene; V was cut back by 0 bases and J by 7 bases. The CDR3 sequence is 17 residues long.

This clonotype was counted ten times or more. V is TRBV4-1 and J is TRBJ1-1, with TRBD1 matching over 8 bases. V was clipped by 2 bases and J by 6 bases; unmatched bases: 8. Germline V lookup: CDR1 MGHRA, CDR2 YSYEKL. CDR3 length: 15 amino acids. CDR3 bases: TGCGCCAGCAGCCAATCTGACAGGGGTGGGTCTGAAGCTTTCTTT. As protein: CASSQSDRGGSEAFF.

This clonotype was recorded a few times. The chain recombines TRBV20-1 with TRBJ2-7, with 7 positions matching TRBD2. Losses at the gene ends were 6 bases for V and 4 bases for J; bases not matched to a gene: 9. This CDR3 has 13 residues. Germline V gene sequence: CDR1 DFQATT, CDR2 SNEGSKA (reference sequence). The CDR3 loop reads CSASPGTTYEQYV. In DNA form, the CDR3 reads TGCAGTGCAAGCCCCGGGACTACTTACGAGCAGTACGTC.

This chain connects TRBV5-1 to TRBJ2-5, with D unclear. Germline V lookup: CDR1 SGHRS, CDR2 YFSETQ. The CDR3 is made up of 16 amino acids. The V gene lost 0 bases and the J gene lost 1 base, with 13 bases spanning the gap. The CDR3 DNA follows: TGCGCCAGCAGCTTGGAGGCTCGGGCAACCCAAGAGACCCAGTACTTC. The encoded protein is CASSLEARATQETQYF.

The V gene is TRBV29-1, the J gene TRBJ1-1; tentative D call: TRBD1 (5 bases). V was cut by 5 bases and J by 0 bases, with 19 bases left in between. From germline, CDR1 is SQVTM and CDR2 ANQGSEA. The CDR3 sequence is 16 residues long. DNA for the CDR3: TGCAGCGTTTCTCCCAGGGCAAATAGGGTGAACACTGAAGCTTTCTTT. This codes for CSVSPRANRVNTEAFF.

This clonotype was counted a few times. The chain joins TRBV27 to TRBJ2-7; 9 nucleotides match TRBD2. The CDR3 totals 17 residues. The V gene end was trimmed by 4 bases and the J gene end by 4 bases; junction bases not matched to a gene: 14. The germline gives CDR1 MNHEY, CDR2 SMNVEV (reference sequence). CDR3 bases: TGTGCCAGCAGTTCCCCCGGGGGTAGCGGGAGAGGGTACGAGCAGTACTTC. Its translation is CASSSPGGSGRGYEQYF.

This clonotype showed up just a few times. V and J are TRBV28 and TRBJ1-6; no clear D. The CDR3 covers 14 residues. In germline, CDR1 is MDHEN, CDR2 SYDVKM. The V gene lost 6 bases and the J gene lost 6 bases, with 12 bases spanning the gap. The CDR3 loop is CASRGEQINSPLHF. CDR3 nucleotide sequence: TGTGCCAGCAGGGGAGAACAGATTAATTCACCCCTCCACTTT.

The chain couples TRBV24-1 to TRBJ2-5, with 9 bases lining up with TRBD2. Germline loops: CDR1 KGHDR, CDR2 SFDVKD. V trimming: 9 bases; J trimming: 1 base; junction bases outside the gene matches: 11. This CDR3 has 16 residues. As DNA, the CDR3 is TGTGCCACCGGTTGGGCGGCTAGCGGGGTCCAAGAGACCCAGTACTTC. Its protein product is CATGWAASGVQETQYF.